This TCR beta chain was profiled in a study of T-cell memory formation after mild COVID-19. TCR alpha and TCR beta cDNA libraries carrying sample barcodes and UMIs came from 5'RACE with constant-segment primers. MiXCR was run by TCRdb on the 5' RACE reads, yielding one entry per CDR3 protein. Counted here are about 350,000 distinct CDR3 sequences, approximately 14% occurring once; the ten biggest clones make up about 20%. General study findings and limits: Contracting clones from day 15 to 85 showed balanced CD4/CD8; later expanders favored CD4+. Unconfirmed was the SARS-CoV-2 specificity of second-wave clones that peaked on day 37. CM and EM subsets held most contracting CD4+ clones; EMRA held CD8+ ones.

CDR1 is DFQATT and CDR2 is SNEGSKA in the germline V gene (reference sequence). Losses at the gene ends were 6 bases for V and 7 bases for J; bases not matched to a gene: 14. This CDR3 comprises 15 residues. Turning to this clonotype: The antigen is undetermined.

This TCR was recovered from a man aged 18 to 30 who had mild COVID-19 (a few samples of this study predate the infection). Cell type and time point are not known. The sequenced material came from PBMCs or a T cell subset sorted from them (not recorded which). This chain uses TRBV20-1 with TRBJ2-1, with 8 nucleotides matching TRBD1. CDR3: CSAASRTGPRNEQFF. The CDR3 nucleotides are TGCAGTGCCGCGAGTCGGACAGGGCCTCGGAATGAGCAGTTCTTC.